This TCR beta chain derives from a study of T-cell memory formation after mild COVID-19. Study details: Clusters were largely donor specific. Study findings and constraints: SARS-CoV-2 specificity was not confirmed for second-wave clones peaking on day 37. That cross-reactive memory joined was suggested by some responding clones appearing in pre-infection memory.

A remark on this clonotype: Its specificity is unknown.

TCRdb re-called the 5' RACE reads with MiXCR, one entry per CDR3 protein. The data show about 13,000 distinct CDR3 sequences, with about 17% seen just once and roughly 50% held by the top ten. The germline V gene encodes CDR1 DFQATT and CDR2 SNEGSKA (reference sequence). This CDR3 has 15 amino acids. Trimming took 2 bases from V and 6 from J, leaving 17 bases between them. The specimen was PBMCs or a T cell subset sorted from them (not recorded which). The rearrangement uses TRBV20-1 and TRBJ1-5; no clear D. This sequence originates from a man aged 18 to 30 who had mild COVID-19 (a few samples of this study predate the infection). Cell type and time point are not known. CDR3 amino acids: CSARMGSTIVQPQHF. CDR3 coding DNA: TGCAGTGCTAGAATGGGCTCGACGATCGTTCAGCCCCAGCATTTT.